This TCR beta chain was captured in a study of blood T cell repertoires in COVID-19. Study-wide background: COVID-19 samples from acute and convalescent phases originated in the United States, Italy and Spain.

This clone has a single count. This CDR3 contains 16 residues. In germline, CDR1 is SGDLS, CDR2 YYNGEE. With V trimmed by 0 bases and J by 5 bases, 9 bases remained unmatched. Participants, about 18 to 100 years old, spanned around 25 US areas. Authors' methods: The authors estimated nucleated cell counts from reference gene primer amplification. Clones were sequenced by immunoSEQ multiplex PCR, and TCRdb holds only the in-frame ones, with some missing. V, J and clone size are those of that table, while D and trimming were read from the DNA. This table has approximately 180,000 clones, roughly nine tenths appearing once.

This TCR derives from a woman aged 40 to 50 with acute COVID-19. Specimen: PBMCs or T cells enriched from blood (not recorded which). J is TRBJ2-7 and V is TRBV9, with TRBD2 matching 9 bases. The CDR3 coding sequence is TGTGCCAGCAGCGTAGGGGTAGCGGGAGTTGGAGACGAGCAGTACTTC. This translates into CASSVGVAGVGDEQYF.